The present T cell receptor (beta chain) was sequenced within a study of siplizumab effects on memory and regulatory T cells. Details on this clone: The antigen is undetermined.

Study-wide findings and caveats: For mappable alloreactive CD4+ clones, the mean Treg-derived fraction was approximately 70% with siplizumab and under 35% in controls.

Libraries were prepared by immunoSEQ multiplex PCR; TCRdb keeps only in-frame clonotypes and omits some of them. The sample carries about 100,000 clones, roughly 94% recorded once. V lost 6 bases and J 4 bases, leaving 15 bases between the germline ends. CDR3 length equals 14 residues. In germline, CDR1 is MNHEY, CDR2 SVGAGI. This receptor was taken from a human donor in good health. Sequencing was performed on Tregs sorted from blood. V gene TRBV6-5 combines with J gene TRBJ1-2; D possibly corresponds to TRBD1 (6 bases). The CDR3 spells CASRYREGSYGYTF. In DNA form, the CDR3 reads TGTGCCAGCAGGTACAGGGAAGGGAGCTATGGCTACACCTTC.